The present TCR beta chain was sequenced within a study of blood T cell repertoires in COVID-19. Generated by immunoSEQ multiplex PCR, the TCRdb table keeps only in-frame clones and is missing some. The sample carries a few hundred thousand clones, 86% recorded once. CDR1 is SGHAT and CDR2 is FQNNGV in the germline V gene. The CDR3 consists of 13 residues. The V gene lost 2 bases and the J gene lost 9 bases, with 11 bases spanning the gap. The source material was peripheral blood. This chain joins TRBV11-2 and TRBJ1-3; TRBD1 is a possible D gene (6 bases). The sequence was collected from a woman in her forties or fifties with acute or convalescent COVID-19. CDR3 bases: TGTGCCAGCAGCTTACCTGGACAGCTCACCATATATTTT. It is translated as CASSLPGQLTIYF.